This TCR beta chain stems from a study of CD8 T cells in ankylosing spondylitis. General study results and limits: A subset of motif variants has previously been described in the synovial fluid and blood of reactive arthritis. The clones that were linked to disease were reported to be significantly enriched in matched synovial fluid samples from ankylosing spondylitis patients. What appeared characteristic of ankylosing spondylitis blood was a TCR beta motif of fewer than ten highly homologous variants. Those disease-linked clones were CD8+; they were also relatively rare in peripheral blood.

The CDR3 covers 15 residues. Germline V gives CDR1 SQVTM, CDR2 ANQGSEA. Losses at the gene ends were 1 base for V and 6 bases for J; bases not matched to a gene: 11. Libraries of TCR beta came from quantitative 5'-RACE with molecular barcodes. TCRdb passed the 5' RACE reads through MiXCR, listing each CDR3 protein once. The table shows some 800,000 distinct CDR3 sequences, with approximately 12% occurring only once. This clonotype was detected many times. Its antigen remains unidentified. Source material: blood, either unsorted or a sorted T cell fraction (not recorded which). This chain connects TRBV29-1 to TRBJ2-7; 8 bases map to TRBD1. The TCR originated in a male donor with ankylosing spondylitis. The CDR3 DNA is TGCAGCGTTGAAGGGGCAGGGGGCCTACCCTCCGAGCAGTACTTC. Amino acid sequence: CSVEGAGGLPSEQYF.